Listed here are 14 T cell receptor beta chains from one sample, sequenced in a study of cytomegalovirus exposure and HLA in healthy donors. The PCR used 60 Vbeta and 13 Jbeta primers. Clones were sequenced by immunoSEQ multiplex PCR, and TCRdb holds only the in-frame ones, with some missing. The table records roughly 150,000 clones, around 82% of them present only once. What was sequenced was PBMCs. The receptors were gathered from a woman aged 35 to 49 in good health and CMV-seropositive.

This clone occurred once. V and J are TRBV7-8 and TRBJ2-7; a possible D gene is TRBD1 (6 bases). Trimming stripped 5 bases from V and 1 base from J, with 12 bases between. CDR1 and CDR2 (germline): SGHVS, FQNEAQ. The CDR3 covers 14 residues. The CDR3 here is CASSRDTISYEQYF. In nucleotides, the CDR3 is TGTGCCAGCAGCCGGGACACAATTTCCTACGAGCAGTACTTC.

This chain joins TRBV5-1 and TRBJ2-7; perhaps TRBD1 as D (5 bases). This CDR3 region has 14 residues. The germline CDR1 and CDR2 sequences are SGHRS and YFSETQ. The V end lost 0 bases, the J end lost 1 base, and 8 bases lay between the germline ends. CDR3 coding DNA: TGCGCCAGCAGCTTGGGGACACGATCCTACGAGCAGTACTTC. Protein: CASSLGTRSYEQYF. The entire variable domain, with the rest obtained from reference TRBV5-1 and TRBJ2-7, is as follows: KAGVTQTPRYLIKTRGQQVTLSCSPISGHRSVSWYQQTPGQGLQFLFEYFSETQRNKGNFPGRFSGRQFSNSRSEMNVSTLELGDSALYLCASSLGTRSYEQYFGPGTRLTVT.

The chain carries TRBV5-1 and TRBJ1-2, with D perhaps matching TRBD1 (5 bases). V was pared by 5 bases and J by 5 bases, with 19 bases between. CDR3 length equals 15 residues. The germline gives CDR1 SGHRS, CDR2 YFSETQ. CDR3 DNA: TGCGCCAGCAGGCCTTCGGGGGAGGGTAGTTATGGCTACACCTTC. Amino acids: CASRPSGEGSYGYTF.

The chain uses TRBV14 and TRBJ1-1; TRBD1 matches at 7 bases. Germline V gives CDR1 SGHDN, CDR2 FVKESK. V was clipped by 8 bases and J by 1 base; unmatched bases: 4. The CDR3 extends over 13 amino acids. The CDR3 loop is CASGGQANTEAFF. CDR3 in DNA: TGTGCCAGCGGCGGACAGGCGAACACTGAAGCTTTCTTT.

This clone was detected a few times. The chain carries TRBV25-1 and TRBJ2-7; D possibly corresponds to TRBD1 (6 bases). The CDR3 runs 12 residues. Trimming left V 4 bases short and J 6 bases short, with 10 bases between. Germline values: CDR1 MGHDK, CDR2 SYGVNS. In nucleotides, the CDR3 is TGTGCCAGCAGTGGTACAGGGAGCGAGCAGTACTTC. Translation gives CASSGTGSEQYF.

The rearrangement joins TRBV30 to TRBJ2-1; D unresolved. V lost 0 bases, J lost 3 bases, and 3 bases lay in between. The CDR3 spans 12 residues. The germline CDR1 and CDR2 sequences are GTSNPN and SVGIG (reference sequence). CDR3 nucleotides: TGTGCCTGGAGTGTCCTCTACAATGAGCAGTTCTTC. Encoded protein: CAWSVLYNEQFF.

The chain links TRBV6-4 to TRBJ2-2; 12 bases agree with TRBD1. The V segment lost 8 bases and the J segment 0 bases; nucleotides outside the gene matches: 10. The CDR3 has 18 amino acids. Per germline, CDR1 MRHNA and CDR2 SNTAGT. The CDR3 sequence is CASPEGTGGASNTGELFF. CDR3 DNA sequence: TGTGCCAGCCCCGAGGGGACAGGGGGCGCCTCGAACACCGGGGAGCTGTTTTTT.

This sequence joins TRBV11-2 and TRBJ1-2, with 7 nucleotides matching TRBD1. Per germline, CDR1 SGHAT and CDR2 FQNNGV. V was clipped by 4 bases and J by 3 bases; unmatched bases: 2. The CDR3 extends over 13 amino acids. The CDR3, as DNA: TGTGCCAGCAGCTCGGACAGGTACTATGGCTACACCTTC. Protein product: CASSSDRYYGYTF.

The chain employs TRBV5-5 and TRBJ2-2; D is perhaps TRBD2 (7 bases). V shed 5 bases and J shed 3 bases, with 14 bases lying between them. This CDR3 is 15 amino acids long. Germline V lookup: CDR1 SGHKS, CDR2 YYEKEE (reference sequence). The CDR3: CASSRGGGYTGELFF. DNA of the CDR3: TGTGCCAGCAGTCGAGGGGGGGGGTACACCGGGGAGCTGTTTTTT.

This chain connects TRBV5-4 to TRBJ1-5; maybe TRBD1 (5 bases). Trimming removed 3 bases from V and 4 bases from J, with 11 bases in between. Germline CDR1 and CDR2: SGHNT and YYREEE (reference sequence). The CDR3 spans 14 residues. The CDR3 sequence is CASSSAPGNQPQHF. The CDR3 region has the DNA TGTGCCAGCAGCTCTGCCCCAGGGAATCAGCCCCAGCATTTT.

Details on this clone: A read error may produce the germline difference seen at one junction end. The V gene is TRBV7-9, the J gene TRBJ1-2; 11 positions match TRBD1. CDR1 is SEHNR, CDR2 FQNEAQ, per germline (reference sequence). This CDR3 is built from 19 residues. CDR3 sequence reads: CSSSLAGGQGASEDYGYTF. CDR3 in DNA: TGTTCCAGCAGCTTAGCCGGTGGACAGGGGGCGAGTGAGGACTATGGCTACACCTTC.

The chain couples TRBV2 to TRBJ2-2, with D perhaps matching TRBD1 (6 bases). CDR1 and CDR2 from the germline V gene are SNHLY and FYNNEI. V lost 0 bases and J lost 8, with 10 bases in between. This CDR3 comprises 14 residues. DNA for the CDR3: TGTGCCAGCAGTGAAGCGGTCAGGGGAGGGGAGCTGTTTTTT. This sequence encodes CASSEAVRGGELFF.

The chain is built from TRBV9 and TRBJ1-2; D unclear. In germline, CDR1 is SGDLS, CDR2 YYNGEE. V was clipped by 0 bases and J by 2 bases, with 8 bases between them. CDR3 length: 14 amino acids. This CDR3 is CASSVASQNYGYTF. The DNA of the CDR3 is TGTGCCAGCAGCGTAGCTTCACAGAACTATGGCTACACCTTC. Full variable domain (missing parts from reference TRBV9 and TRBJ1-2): DSGVTQTPKHLITATGQRVTLRCSPRSGDLSVYWYQQSLDQGLQFLIQYYNGEERAKGNILERFSAQQFPDLHSELNLSSLELGDSALYFCASSVASQNYGYTFGSGTRLTVV.

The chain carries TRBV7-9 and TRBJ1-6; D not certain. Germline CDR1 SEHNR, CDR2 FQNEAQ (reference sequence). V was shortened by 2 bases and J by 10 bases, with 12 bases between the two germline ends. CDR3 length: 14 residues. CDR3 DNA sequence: TGTGCCAGCAGCTTAATGGAGCACGGGTCACCCCTCCACTTT. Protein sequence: CASSLMEHGSPLHF.